This section outlines one T cell receptor beta chain sequence together with its context. The antigen remains undetermined. The sample originates from a study of pediatric ulcerative colitis. During colonoscopy, one to two rectal pinch biopsies were collected. Overall study results and limits: Two rectal CDR3 clonotypes occurred in all ulcerative colitis patients. Total lymphocyte DNA, not sorted subsets, was the template.

Clones were read by immunoSEQ multiplex PCR, and TCRdb kept only the in-frame ones, dropping some. This sample has 10,000 to 15,000 clones, with about 74% found just once. The origin of this receptor is a boy aged 5-17 years who was a control in a study of pediatric ulcerative colitis. The source material was gut tissue.

In DNA form, the CDR3 reads TGTGCCATCAGCCGGGACAGGGATGAGACCCAGTACTTC. Its translation is CAISRDRDETQYF. The chain uses TRBV10-3 and TRBJ2-5, with 9 nucleotides matching TRBD1. CDR3 length: 13 residues. V shed 6 bases, J shed 5 bases, and the junction held 4 bases outside the gene matches. The germline gives CDR1 ENHRY, CDR2 SYGVKD.